This TCR beta chain came from a study of shared clonotypes between healthy human individuals. The study, taken as a whole, reports: Non-shared clonotypes displayed generation probabilities falling below those of clonotypes present in all four donors.

The authors split each subset's genomic DNA evenly across several immunoSEQ plates. In the source study's methods: Quality scores were absent from the junction-only immunoSEQ sequences, so filtering differed. The repertoire was sequenced with immunoSEQ multiplex PCR; TCRdb's copy has only in-frame clones and lacks some. The V and J calls and clone size are taken from that table; D and trimming were inferred from the DNA. This table has under 850,000 clones, approximately 77% appearing once. The ends were cut back, 6 bases at V and 2 bases at J, with 10 bases in the middle. From germline, CDR1 is MDHEN and CDR2 SYDVKM. This CDR3 region has 13 residues. Memory CD4+ cells were the fraction left after CD45RA+ naive selection. This clone has a handful of counts. Its antigen is as yet unknown.

Source material: memory CD4+ T cells sorted from blood. Subset in this sample: CD45RA-negative fraction. The sequence derives from a woman younger than 45 in good health. The chain carries TRBV28 and TRBJ1-2; D remains unclear. The CDR3 DNA reads as TGTGCCAGCAGAAAAACCGGGAACTATGGCTACACCTTC. It yields the protein CASRKTGNYGYTF.